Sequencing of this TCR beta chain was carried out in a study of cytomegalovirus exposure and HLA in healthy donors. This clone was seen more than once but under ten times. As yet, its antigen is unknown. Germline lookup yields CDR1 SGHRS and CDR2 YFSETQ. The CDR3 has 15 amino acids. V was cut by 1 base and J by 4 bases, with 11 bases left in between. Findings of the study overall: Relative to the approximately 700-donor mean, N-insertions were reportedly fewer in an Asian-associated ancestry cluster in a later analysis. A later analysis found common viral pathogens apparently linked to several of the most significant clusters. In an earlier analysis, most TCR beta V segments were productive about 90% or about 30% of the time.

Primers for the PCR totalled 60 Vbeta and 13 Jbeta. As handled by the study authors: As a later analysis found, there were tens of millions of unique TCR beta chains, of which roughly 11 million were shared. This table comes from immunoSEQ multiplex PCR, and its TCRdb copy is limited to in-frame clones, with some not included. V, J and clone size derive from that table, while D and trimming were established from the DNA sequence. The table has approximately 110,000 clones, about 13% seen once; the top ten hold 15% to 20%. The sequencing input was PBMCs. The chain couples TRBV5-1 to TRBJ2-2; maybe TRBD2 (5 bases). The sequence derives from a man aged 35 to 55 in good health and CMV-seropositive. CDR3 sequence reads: CASSLSSWGTGELFF. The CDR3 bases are TGCGCCAGCAGCTTGTCTAGCTGGGGCACCGGGGAGCTGTTTTTT. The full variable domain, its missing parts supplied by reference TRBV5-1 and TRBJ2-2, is KAGVTQTPRYLIKTRGQQVTLSCSPISGHRSVSWYQQTPGQGLQFLFEYFSETQRNKGNFPGRFSGRQFSNSRSEMNVSTLELGDSALYLCASSLSSWGTGELFFGEGSRLTVL.